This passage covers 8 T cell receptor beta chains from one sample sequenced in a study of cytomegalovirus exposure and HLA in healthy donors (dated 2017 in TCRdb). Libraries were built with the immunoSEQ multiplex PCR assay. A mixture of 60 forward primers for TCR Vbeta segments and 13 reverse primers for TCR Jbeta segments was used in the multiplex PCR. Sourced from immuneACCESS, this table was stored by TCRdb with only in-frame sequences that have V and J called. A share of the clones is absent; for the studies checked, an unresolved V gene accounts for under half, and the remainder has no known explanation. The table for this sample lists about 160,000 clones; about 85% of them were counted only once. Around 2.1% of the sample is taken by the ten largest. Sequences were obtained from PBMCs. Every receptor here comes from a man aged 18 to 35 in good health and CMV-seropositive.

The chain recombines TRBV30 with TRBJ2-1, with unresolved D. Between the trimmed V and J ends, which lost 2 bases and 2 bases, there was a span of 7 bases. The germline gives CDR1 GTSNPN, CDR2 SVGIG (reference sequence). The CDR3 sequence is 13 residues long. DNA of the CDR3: TGTGCCTGGAGTTTTACACCCTACAATGAGCAGTTCTTC. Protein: CAWSFTPYNEQFF.

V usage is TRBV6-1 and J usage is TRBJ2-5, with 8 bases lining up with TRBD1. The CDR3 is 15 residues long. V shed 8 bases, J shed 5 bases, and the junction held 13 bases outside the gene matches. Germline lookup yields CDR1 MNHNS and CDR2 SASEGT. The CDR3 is CASSLIRTGLETQYF. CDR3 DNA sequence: TGTGCCAGCTCCCTTATCCGGACAGGGTTGGAGACCCAGTACTTC.

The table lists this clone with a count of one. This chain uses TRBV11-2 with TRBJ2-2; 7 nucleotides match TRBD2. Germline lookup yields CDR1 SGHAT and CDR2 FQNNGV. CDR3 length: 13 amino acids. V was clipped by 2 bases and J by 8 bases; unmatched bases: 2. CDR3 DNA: TGTGCCAGCAGCTTAACGGGAGGAGGGGAGCTGTTTTTT. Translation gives CASSLTGGGELFF.

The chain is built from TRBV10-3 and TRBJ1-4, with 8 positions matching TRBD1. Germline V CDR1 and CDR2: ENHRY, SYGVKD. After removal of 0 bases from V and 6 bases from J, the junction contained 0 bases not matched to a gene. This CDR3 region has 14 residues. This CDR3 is CAISESTGDEKLFF. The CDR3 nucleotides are TGTGCCATCAGTGAGTCGACAGGGGATGAAAAACTGTTTTTT.

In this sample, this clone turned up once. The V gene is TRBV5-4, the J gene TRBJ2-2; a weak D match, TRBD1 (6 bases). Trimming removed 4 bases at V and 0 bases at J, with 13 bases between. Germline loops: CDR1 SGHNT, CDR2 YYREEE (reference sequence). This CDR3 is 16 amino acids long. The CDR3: CASSVVRGSNTGELFF. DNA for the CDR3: TGTGCCAGCAGCGTAGTCAGGGGCTCGAACACCGGGGAGCTGTTTTTT.

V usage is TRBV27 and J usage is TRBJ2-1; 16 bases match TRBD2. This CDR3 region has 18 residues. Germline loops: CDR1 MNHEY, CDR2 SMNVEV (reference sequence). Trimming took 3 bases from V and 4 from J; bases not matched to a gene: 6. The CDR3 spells CASSFSGLAGGRYNEQFF. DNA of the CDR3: TGTGCCAGCAGTTTTTCGGGACTAGCGGGGGGGAGATACAATGAGCAGTTCTTC.

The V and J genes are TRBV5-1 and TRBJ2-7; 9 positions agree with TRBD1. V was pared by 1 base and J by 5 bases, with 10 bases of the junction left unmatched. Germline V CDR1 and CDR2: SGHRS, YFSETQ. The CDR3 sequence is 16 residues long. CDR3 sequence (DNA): TGCGCCAGCAGCTTGCGACAGGGGGAAATTCCCCACGAGCAGTACTTC. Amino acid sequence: CASSLRQGEIPHEQYF.

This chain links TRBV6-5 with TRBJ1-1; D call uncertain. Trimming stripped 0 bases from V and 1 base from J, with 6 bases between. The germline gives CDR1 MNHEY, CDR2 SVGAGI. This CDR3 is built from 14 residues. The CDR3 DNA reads TGTGCCAGCAGTTACTCTACGGGGAACACTGAAGCTTTCTTT. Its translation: CASSYSTGNTEAFF.